The present T cell receptor (beta chain) was sequenced within a study of T cells in Graves' hyperthyroidism and ophthalmopathy. Regarding the study as a whole: A model built on 13 V-J features separated ophthalmopathy from stable hyperthyroidism.

Germline V gives CDR1 LNHNV, CDR2 YYDKDF (reference sequence). The junction had 6 bases not matched to a gene; V was cut back by 5 bases and J by 4 bases. This CDR3 has 14 amino acids. Amplified TCR beta CDR3 regions came from RNA transcripts. With the HTBI primer set, the TCR CDR3 went through a first round of RT-PCR. In TCRdb, the multiplex PCR reads were re-called with MiXCR into one record per CDR3 protein. Here the sample spans around 800,000 distinct CDR3 sequences, 35% to 40% being singletons. The definition of stable Graves' hyperthyroidism was no ophthalmopathy progression within 18 months. Newly diagnosed hyperthyroidism patients aged 18 to 65 years had disease lasting under 2 months. This clonotype showed up many times. Its target is unknown.

The V call is TRBV15, the J call TRBJ1-1, with 8 nucleotides matching TRBD1. The receptor comes from a man between 18 and 29 years old with Graves' hyperthyroidism. The sample comprised blood. This chain's CDR3 is CATSFRQGSTEAFF. In nucleotides, the CDR3 is TGTGCCACCAGCTTCCGACAGGGGAGCACTGAAGCTTTCTTT.